The 29 T cell receptor beta chains reported below all come from one sample, sequenced in a study of post-analysis software for immune sequencing data. Study findings and constraints: Relative to controls, patients had five TRBV segments at higher frequency, with TRBV5-6, TRBV5-1 and TRBV20-1 among these.

TCR beta libraries were prepared from cDNA with unique molecular identifiers. TCRdb processed the PCR reads anew with MiXCR; each CDR3 protein has one entry. The data contain about 540,000 distinct CDR3 sequences, around a third of them singletons. These receptors have no identified antigens. The sample taken for sequencing was blood. These TCRs come from a girl aged 2-17 years with multiple sclerosis.

This clonotype was counted between two and nine times. The chain carries TRBV12-3 or TRBV12-4 and TRBJ1-2; D gene unclear. The V and J ends lost 2 bases and 7 bases respectively, with 11 bases between them. This CDR3 is built from 13 residues. Here the CDR3 DNA reads TGTGCCAGCAGTTTAAGGGCAGTGGGTGGCTACACCTTC. Protein product: CASSLRAVGGYTF.

This chain connects TRBV14 to TRBJ2-3; 7 positions match TRBD2. The V segment lost 0 bases and the J segment 6 bases; nucleotides outside the gene matches: 9. The CDR3 spans 16 residues. Germline lookup yields CDR1 SGHDN and CDR2 FVKESK. Written as DNA, the CDR3 is TGTGCCAGCAGCCAAGAGTTCCTAGCGGCCACGGATACGCAGTATTTT. Protein sequence: CASSQEFLAATDTQYF.

The chain is built from TRBV6-1 and TRBJ1-5; D perhaps matches TRBD1 (5 bases). This CDR3 comprises 19 residues. Germline loops: CDR1 MNHNS, CDR2 SASEGT. V gave up 0 bases and J gave up 0 bases, with 18 bases separating them. CDR3 amino acids: CASSEAFHTGYYSNQPQHF. CDR3 sequence (DNA): TGTGCCAGCAGTGAAGCCTTTCATACAGGATACTATAGCAATCAGCCCCAGCATTTT.

This clonotype was counted a single time. J is TRBJ1-1 and V is TRBV10-1, with D uncertain. The CDR3 is 13 amino acids. CDR1 is WNHNN and CDR2 is SYGVQD in the germline V gene (reference sequence). V shed 6 bases and J shed 8 bases, with 16 bases lying between them. The CDR3 sequence: CASSTQLGREAFF. The CDR3 nucleotides are TGCGCCAGCAGCACCCAGCTGGGGAGGGAAGCTTTCTTT.

This clonotype came up a few times. The chain is built from TRBV7-2 and TRBJ1-2, with a tentative D call TRBD1 (5 bases). The CDR3 has 13 residues. Germline CDR1 is SGHTA and CDR2 is FQGNSA. V lost 2 bases, J lost 7 bases, and 11 bases lay in between. Written as DNA, the CDR3 is TGTGCCAGCAGCTTAACGGTAGGGGCTGGCTACACCTTC. This sequence encodes CASSLTVGAGYTF.

The table lists this clonotype with a few counts. The rearrangement joins TRBV4-2 to TRBJ2-1; 7 bases align to TRBD2. The V gene end was trimmed by 0 bases and the J gene end by 0 bases; junction bases not matched to a gene: 5. From germline, CDR1 is LGHNA and CDR2 YNFKEQ. The CDR3 contains 17 residues. The CDR3 DNA reads as TGTGCCAGCAGCCAAGATCAGGGAGGGAGCTCCTACAATGAGCAGTTCTTC. Amino acid sequence: CASSQDQGGSSYNEQFF.

This chain links TRBV20-1 with TRBJ1-1, with D perhaps TRBD1 (5 bases). The CDR3 contains 13 residues. Trimming took 5 bases from V and 1 from J, leaving 11 bases between them. Per germline, CDR1 DFQATT and CDR2 SNEGSKA (reference sequence). The DNA of the CDR3 is TGCAGTGCTCAAGGGACTCCGAACACTGAAGCTTTCTTT. Protein sequence: CSAQGTPNTEAFF.

The V call is TRBV27, the J call TRBJ1-5, with D tentatively TRBD1 (5 bases). The V gene's germline CDR1 is MNHEY and CDR2 SMNVEV (reference sequence). The CDR3 length is 14 residues. V lost 5 bases and J lost 9, with 17 bases in between. CDR3 residues: CASSRRDPLGPQHF. In DNA form, the CDR3 reads TGTGCCAGCAGTCGCCGGGACCCCCTCGGGCCCCAGCATTTT.

The genes are TRBV24-1 and TRBJ2-2; weak D call: TRBD1 (5 bases). This CDR3 has 16 amino acids. The V end was cut by 5 bases, the J end by 4 bases, with 16 bases between. The germline gives CDR1 KGHDR, CDR2 SFDVKD. The CDR3 DNA reads as TGTGCCACCAGTGCTTTCAGGGCAAGGGGCACCGGGGAGCTGTTTTTT. Protein sequence: CATSAFRARGTGELFF.

This clonotype was recorded at least ten times. The gene calls are TRBV29-1 and TRBJ2-7; 8 bases fit TRBD2. The closer fit of TRBJ2-5 to the DNA end suggests the J call may be wrong. CDR1 and CDR2 (germline): SQVTM, ANQGSEA. The CDR3 extends over 13 amino acids. CDR3 protein: CSVAPGRGETQYF. For the CDR3, the DNA is TGCAGCGTTGCCCCCGGGAGGGGAGAGACCCAGTACTTC.

The chain's CDR3 is CASTQGSRYNEQFF. DNA for the CDR3: TGTGCCAGCACCCAGGGTAGTCGGTACAATGAGCAGTTCTTC. The rearrangement links TRBV28 to TRBJ2-1, with D possibly matching TRBD1 (5 bases). The CDR3 sequence is 14 residues long. V lost 7 bases, J lost 4 bases, and 14 bases lay in between. The germline gives CDR1 MDHEN, CDR2 SYDVKM. Combining the CDR3 with reference TRBV28 and TRBJ2-1 gives the whole variable domain DVKVTQSSRYLVKRTGEKVFLECVQDMDHENMFWYRQDPGLGLRLIYFSYDVKMKEKGDIPEGYSVSREKKERFSLILESASTNQTSMYLCASTQGSRYNEQFFGPGTRLTVL.

The rearrangement joins TRBV24-1 to TRBJ2-1; 7 bases align to TRBD1. CDR1 and CDR2 (germline): KGHDR, SFDVKD. V shed 10 bases, J shed 7 bases, and the junction held 9 bases outside the gene matches. The CDR3 runs to 13 residues. CDR3 loop: CATSTAGGNEQFF. CDR3 in DNA: TGTGCCACTAGTACCGCAGGGGGAAATGAGCAGTTCTTC.

The gene calls are TRBV20-1 and TRBJ2-7; 7 bases are shared with TRBD1. The J call is doubtful: the DNA matches TRBJ2-5 better. The CDR3 is made up of 17 amino acids. The germline gives CDR1 DFQATT, CDR2 SNEGSKA (reference sequence). DNA of the CDR3: TGCAGTGCTAGAGATCTAGGGGCCGACAGGGCCCGGGAGACCCAGTACTTC. This gives the protein CSARDLGADRARETQYF.

The rearrangement links TRBV5-1 to TRBJ1-2; no definite D call. Germline CDR1 SGHRS, CDR2 YFSETQ. CDR3 size: 14 residues. Trimming left V 1 base short and J 8 bases short, with 15 bases between. CDR3 bases: TGCGCCAGCAGCTTGAACCTCGCGTCGGGGGGCTACACCTTC. Translating gives CASSLNLASGGYTF.

The chain uses TRBV3-1 and TRBJ1-2, with D perhaps TRBD1 (6 bases). The CDR3 length is 14 residues. Germline CDR1 LGHDT, CDR2 YNNKEL (reference sequence). V shed 0 bases and J shed 8 bases, with 13 bases lying between them. The CDR3 DNA is TGTGCCAGCAGCCAAGAACGGGGGCTTGGGGGCTACACCTTC. This sequence encodes CASSQERGLGGYTF.

This clonotype was counted many times. The chain employs TRBV20-1 and TRBJ2-7, with 7 bases matching TRBD1. V trimming: 3 bases; J trimming: 2 bases; junction bases outside the gene matches: 4. The CDR3 length is 13 residues. Germline V gene sequence: CDR1 DFQATT, CDR2 SNEGSKA (reference sequence). CDR3 region: CSASDRDPYEQYF. The CDR3 nucleotides read TGCAGTGCTAGCGACAGGGACCCCTACGAGCAGTACTTC.

This clonotype showed up many times. The rearrangement links TRBV7-9 to TRBJ2-5; D is undetermined. CDR3 length: 12 amino acids. Germline V gene lookup returns CDR1 SEHNR and CDR2 FQNEAQ (reference sequence). Trimming took off 1 base at V and 5 bases at J, with 5 bases between the two ends. CDR3: CASSLGMETQYF. Here the CDR3 DNA reads TGTGCCAGCAGCTTAGGGATGGAGACCCAGTACTTC.

This clonotype was detected ten times or more. The J gene is TRBJ2-7, the V gene TRBV10-3; D unclear. V lost 4 bases to trimming and J lost 2 bases, with 9 bases between them. This CDR3 has 13 amino acids. CDR1 ENHRY and CDR2 SYGVKD come from the germline V gene. CDR3 nucleotides: TGTGCCATCAGTGGGGCAGGAACCTACGAGCAGTACTTC. This encodes CAISGAGTYEQYF.

This clonotype occurred a few times. The chain joins TRBV6-5 to TRBJ1-2; 7 bases align to TRBD1. The junction had 9 bases not matched to a gene; V was cut back by 6 bases and J by 5 bases. Germline V gene data show CDR1 as MNHEY and CDR2 as SVGAGI. The CDR3 length is 14 residues. CDR3 in amino acids: CASSPDREGYGYTF. Written as DNA, the CDR3 is TGTGCCAGCAGCCCCGACAGGGAGGGGTATGGCTACACCTTC.

V gene TRBV20-1 combines with J gene TRBJ2-1, with 13 bases fitting TRBD2. Germline CDR1 and CDR2: DFQATT and SNEGSKA (reference sequence). The CDR3 loop spans 15 amino acids. V shed 1 base and J 10 bases; nucleotides not matched to a gene: 7. CDR3 in DNA: TGCAGTGCTAGAGCAACTAGCGGGGGGGCGCTCGAGCAGTTCTTC. This sequence encodes CSARATSGGALEQFF.

The chain employs TRBV21-1 and TRBJ2-3; TRBD1, the table's D call, was not compared with the DNA. TRBV21-1 corresponds to a pseudogene. The CDR3 runs to 14 residues. The CDR3 DNA follows: TGTGCCAGCAGCAAGGACAGGGTTAAGGATACGCAGTATTTT. This gives the protein CASSKDRVKDTQYF.

This clonotype came up a few times. One end of the junction does not line up with germline, which may come from a read error. V gene TRBV20-1 combines with J gene TRBJ2-3, with D perhaps TRBD1 (5 bases). Germline V gene lookup returns CDR1 DFQATT and CDR2 SNEGSKA (reference sequence). There are 14 residues in the CDR3. CDR3 bases: TGCAGTGCTAGAGATACAGCCAGCACAGGTACGCAGTATTTT. Its protein is CSARDTASTGTQYF.

The V call is TRBV12-3 or TRBV12-4, the J call TRBJ1-4, with no clear D. This CDR3 comprises 11 residues. V was trimmed by 4 bases and J by 7 bases, leaving 4 bases between them. This CDR3 reads CASSWGEKLFF. The CDR3 DNA is TGTGCCAGCAGTTGGGGTGAAAAACTGTTTTTT.

The V gene is TRBV15, the J gene TRBJ2-7; D not resolved. The J call may be faulty, since TRBJ2-5 better matches the DNA end. There are 11 residues in the CDR3. CDR1 LNHNV and CDR2 YYDKDF come from the germline V gene (reference sequence). CDR3 sequence (DNA): TGTGCCACCAGCAGTCGAGAGACCCAGTACTTC. Amino acids: CATSSRETQYF.

The chain uses TRBV10-2 and TRBJ2-4; D is perhaps TRBD1 (5 bases). The DNA end is a closer match to TRBJ2-7, so the J assignment may be wrong. This CDR3 is 13 amino acids long. The germline V gene has CDR1 WSHSY and CDR2 SAAADI. In DNA form, the CDR3 reads TGCGCCAGCAGTGGGGGCGGACAATACGAGCAGTACTTC. As protein: CASSGGGQYEQYF.

This clonotype was recorded only once. The CDR3 bases are TGTGCCAGCAGCTTAGATAGAGGGGGCGCTGAAGCTTTCTTT. It codes for CASSLDRGGAEAFF. This sequence joins TRBV13 and TRBJ1-1; 7 bases are shared with TRBD1. Trimming cost V 1 base and J 6 bases; bases outside gene matches: 5. Germline V gene lookup returns CDR1 PRHDT and CDR2 FYEKMQ (reference sequence). There are 14 residues in the CDR3.

V gene TRBV7-9 combines with J gene TRBJ2-3, with D tentatively TRBD2 (7 bases). Trimming left V 5 bases short and J 4 bases short, with 16 bases between. Germline CDR1 is SEHNR and CDR2 is FQNEAQ (reference sequence). This CDR3 region has 15 residues. In DNA, the CDR3 is TGTGCCAGCAGCAATACAGGGAGGGAAGCAGATACGCAGTATTTT. Translating gives CASSNTGREADTQYF.

With respect to this clonotype: A much more abundant neighbour one base away suggests this may be a read error. This chain uses TRBV20-1 with TRBJ2-1; 8 bases line up with TRBD2. Trimming took 6 bases from V and 5 from J; bases not matched to a gene: 3. This CDR3 has 12 amino acids. Germline V gives CDR1 DFQATT, CDR2 SNEGSKA (reference sequence). The DNA of the CDR3 is TGCAGTGCCGGGACTAGACACAATGAGCAGTTCTTC. It translates to CSAGTRHNEQFF.

Comments on this clonotype: This may be a read error, as it is one base from a much larger clone. The chain combines TRBV27 with TRBJ2-7, with TRBD1 matching 8 bases. The CDR3 extends over 15 amino acids. In germline, CDR1 is MNHEY, CDR2 SMNVEV (reference sequence). V shed 2 bases, J shed 7 bases, and the junction held 10 bases outside the gene matches. The CDR3 sequence is CASSLVGQGNHEQYF. DNA for the CDR3: TGTGCCAGCAGTTTAGTTGGACAGGGTAATCATGAGCAGTACTTC.